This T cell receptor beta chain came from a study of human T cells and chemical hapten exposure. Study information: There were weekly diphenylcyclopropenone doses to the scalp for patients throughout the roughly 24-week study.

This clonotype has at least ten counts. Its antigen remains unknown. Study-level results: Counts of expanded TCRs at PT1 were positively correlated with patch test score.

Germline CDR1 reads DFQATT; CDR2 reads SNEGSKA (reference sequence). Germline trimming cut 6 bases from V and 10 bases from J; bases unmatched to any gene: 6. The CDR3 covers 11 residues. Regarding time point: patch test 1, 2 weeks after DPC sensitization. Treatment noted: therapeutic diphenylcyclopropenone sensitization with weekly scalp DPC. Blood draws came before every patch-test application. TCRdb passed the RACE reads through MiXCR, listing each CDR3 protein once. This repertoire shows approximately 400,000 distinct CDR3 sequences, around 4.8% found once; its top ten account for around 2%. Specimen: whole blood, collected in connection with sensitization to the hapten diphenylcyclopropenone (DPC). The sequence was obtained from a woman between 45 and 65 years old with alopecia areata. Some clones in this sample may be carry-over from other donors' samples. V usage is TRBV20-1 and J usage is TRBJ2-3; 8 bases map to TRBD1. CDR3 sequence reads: CSAKQGDAQYF. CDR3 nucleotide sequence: TGCAGTGCCAAACAGGGGGATGCGCAGTATTTT.